This T cell receptor beta chain was captured in a study of cytomegalovirus exposure and HLA in healthy donors. Germline-derived CDR1 and CDR2 are SGHRS and YFSETQ. The length of the CDR3 is 14 residues. Trimming took 0 bases from V and 9 from J, leaving 13 bases between them. Study-level results: The majority of TCR sequences were rare, yet some public TCRs appeared in many donors. The authors listed some 150 TCR beta chains as cytomegalovirus-associated.

On this clone: The antigen remains unidentified.

The protocol was immunoSEQ multiplex PCR, while the TCRdb copy is restricted to in-frame clones and leaves out a portion. The repertoire includes some 150,000 clones, approximately 86% of them detected once, and about a fifth sits in the top ten. The sequence was collected from a man aged 18 to 29 in good health and CMV-seropositive. This rearrangement joins TRBV5-1 to TRBJ2-1; tentatively, D is TRBD2 (6 bases). Sequencing was done on a sample of PBMCs. CDR3 DNA: TGCGCCAGCAGCTTGGTAATGGGGGAGGTTGAGCAGTTCTTC. Translated: CASSLVMGEVEQFF.